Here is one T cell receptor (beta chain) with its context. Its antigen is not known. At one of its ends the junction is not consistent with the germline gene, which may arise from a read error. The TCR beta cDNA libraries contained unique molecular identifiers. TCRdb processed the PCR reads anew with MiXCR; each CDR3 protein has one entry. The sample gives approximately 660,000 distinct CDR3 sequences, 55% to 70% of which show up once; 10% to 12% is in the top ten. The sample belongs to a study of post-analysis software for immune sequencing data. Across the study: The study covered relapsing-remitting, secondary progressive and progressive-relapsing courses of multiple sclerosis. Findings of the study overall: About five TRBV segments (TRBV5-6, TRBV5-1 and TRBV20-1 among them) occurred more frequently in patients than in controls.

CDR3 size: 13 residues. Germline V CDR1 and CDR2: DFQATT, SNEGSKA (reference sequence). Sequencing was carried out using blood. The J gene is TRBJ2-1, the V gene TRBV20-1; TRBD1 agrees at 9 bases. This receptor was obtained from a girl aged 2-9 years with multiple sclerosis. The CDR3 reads CSALGTGSNEQLF. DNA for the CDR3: TGCAGTGCCCTTGGGACAGGGAGCAATGAGCAGCTCTTC.